Listed here are 18 T cell receptor beta chains from one sample, sequenced in a study of identical twins. TCRdb re-called the 5' RACE reads with MiXCR, one entry per CDR3 protein. The sample gives about 890,000 distinct CDR3 sequences, 12% of which show up once; about 1.5% is in the top ten. These records were also assigned to another study, of yellow fever vaccine responses in identical twins.

Sequencing was performed on PBMCs. These receptors originate from a young woman in good health.

A few counts support this clonotype. This chain links TRBV15 with TRBJ2-3, with D tentatively TRBD1 or TRBD2 (6 bases each). CDR3 size: 20 residues. V was cut by 3 bases and J by 2 bases, with 27 bases left in between. CDR1 is LNHNV, CDR2 YYDKDF, per germline (reference sequence). CDR3 coding DNA: TGTGCCACCAGCAGCCTAGGACGGAGGAGGGGGGTGGCATACACAGATACGCAGTATTTT. Residues: CATSSLGRRRGVAYTDTQYF.

This clonotype has more than one count but fewer than ten. V and J are TRBV5-1 and TRBJ2-7; TRBD2 matches 10 bases. The CDR3 length is 16 residues. The V and J ends lost 0 bases and 1 base, in that order; junction bases with no gene match: 4. Germline CDR1 reads SGHRS; CDR2 reads YFSETQ. CDR3 amino acids: CASSLAGTSASYEQYF. CDR3 nucleotides: TGCGCCAGCAGCTTGGCGGGGACTAGCGCTTCCTACGAGCAGTACTTC. Filled out from reference TRBV5-1 and TRBJ2-7, the complete variable domain reads KAGVTQTPRYLIKTRGQQVTLSCSPISGHRSVSWYQQTPGQGLQFLFEYFSETQRNKGNFPGRFSGRQFSNSRSEMNVSTLELGDSALYLCASSLAGTSASYEQYFGPGTRLTVT.

This clonotype was recorded a few times. The V call is TRBV24-1, the J call TRBJ2-2; TRBD2 aligns across 8 bases. This CDR3 is built from 12 residues. J was trimmed by 7 bases and V by 9 bases; bases with no gene match: 3. The germline V gene encodes CDR1 KGHDR and CDR2 SFDVKD. The CDR3 reads CATSGGYGELFF. CDR3 bases: TGTGCCACCTCGGGAGGGTACGGGGAGCTGTTTTTT.

The rearrangement links TRBV6-1 to TRBJ2-7; D gene uncertain. Deletions cut 6 bases from V and 2 bases from J, with 23 bases between. CDR1 and CDR2 from the germline V gene are MNHNS and SASEGT. The CDR3 is made up of 17 amino acids. CDR3 loop: CASSVDIGPLYTYEQYF. CDR3 nucleotides: TGTGCCAGCAGCGTCGACATCGGACCGCTATACACCTACGAGCAGTACTTC.

This clonotype was detected a few times. The chain employs TRBV6-1 and TRBJ2-2; D remains unclear. Trimming took 3 bases from V and 4 from J, leaving 12 bases between them. From germline, CDR1 is MNHNS and CDR2 SASEGT. This CDR3 is 15 amino acids long. CDR3 nucleotide sequence: TGTGCCAGCAGTGACTTCGGTCGCGGCACCGGGGAGCTGTTTTTT. This translates into CASSDFGRGTGELFF.

This clonotype was counted only a few times. V is TRBV5-1 and J is TRBJ2-3; TRBD1 matches 10 bases. V trimming: 4 bases; J trimming: 1 base; junction bases outside the gene matches: 3. The germline CDR1 and CDR2 sequences are SGHRS and YFSETQ. This CDR3 region has 15 residues. The CDR3 loop is CASSGTGVGTDTQYF. CDR3 DNA: TGCGCCAGCAGCGGGACAGGGGTCGGCACAGATACGCAGTATTTT.

The V and J genes are TRBV5-5 and TRBJ2-7, with 7 nucleotides matching TRBD1. Germline CDR1 is SGHKS and CDR2 is YYEKEE (reference sequence). The CDR3 is 15 residues long. V lost 3 bases and J lost 3; bases outside the gene matches: 9. CDR3 DNA: TGTGCCAGCAGCTCTACGGGACAGACCTTCTACGAGCAGTACTTC. It encodes CASSSTGQTFYEQYF. The whole variable domain, remainder taken from reference TRBV5-5 and TRBJ2-7, is DAGVTQSPTHLIKTRGQQVTLRCSPISGHKSVSWYQQVLGQGPQFIFQYYEKEERGRGNFPDRFSARQFPNYSSELNVNALLLGDSALYLCASSSTGQTFYEQYFGPGTRLTVT.

This clonotype has just a few counts. This chain links TRBV24-1 with TRBJ2-5; D is undetermined. The CDR3 covers 13 residues. Trimming took 3 bases from V and 6 from J, leaving 10 bases between them. CDR1 and CDR2 (germline): KGHDR, SFDVKD. Written as DNA, the CDR3 is TGTGCCACCAGTGATCCGTTTTGGCAGACCCAGTACTTC. Amino acids: CATSDPFWQTQYF.

The table lists this clonotype with many counts. V gene TRBV29-1 combines with J gene TRBJ2-6; perhaps D is TRBD1 or TRBD2 (5 bases each). CDR3 length: 15 residues. Germline V gene data show CDR1 as SQVTM and CDR2 as ANQGSEA. V shed 7 bases and J shed 2 bases, with 15 bases lying between them. The CDR3 nucleotides are TGCAGCGGGACCTTTGGGGGAGCTGGGGCCAACGTCCTGACTTTC. Translation: CSGTFGGAGANVLTF.

This clonotype was counted ten times or more. Germline and junction disagree at one end, which may indicate a read error. V and J are TRBV5-1 and TRBJ2-5, with unresolved D. CDR1 and CDR2 from the germline V gene are SGHRS and YFSETQ. CDR3 length: 13 residues. Written as DNA, the CDR3 is TGTGCCAGCAGCTCACGAGGTCAAGAGACCCAGTACTTC. Its protein product is CASSSRGQETQYF.

This clonotype was detected only a few times. The J gene is TRBJ2-2, the V gene TRBV5-1, with TRBD2 identical over 11 bases. This CDR3 region has 16 residues. After removal of 4 bases from V and 4 bases from J, the junction contained 6 bases not matched to a gene. From germline, CDR1 is SGHRS and CDR2 YFSETQ. CDR3 amino acids: CASSVRLAGGTGELFF. In nucleotides, the CDR3 is TGCGCCAGCAGCGTGAGGCTAGCGGGAGGCACCGGGGAGCTGTTTTTT.

The rearrangement links TRBV29-1 to TRBJ2-7, with 9 bases fitting TRBD2. The junction had 14 bases not matched to a gene; V was cut back by 7 bases and J by 1 base. The CDR3 runs 16 residues. Germline lookup yields CDR1 SQVTM and CDR2 ANQGSEA. The CDR3 is CSAGGGRSGGSYEQYF. CDR3 bases: TGCAGCGCCGGAGGGGGAAGGAGCGGGGGGTCCTACGAGCAGTACTTC.

Points on this clonotype: A much larger clone lies a single base off, so this may be a read error. This chain uses TRBV12-3 or TRBV12-4 with TRBJ2-4, with D possibly being TRBD1 (5 bases). V lost 8 bases, J lost 2 bases, and 13 bases lay in between. The CDR3 contains 14 residues. The CDR3 nucleotides read TGTGCCAGCGCCGATCAGGGATCCAAAAACATTCAGTACTTC. This sequence encodes CASADQGSKNIQYF.

This clonotype has only a few counts. The rearrangement uses TRBV18 and TRBJ2-7; D gene uncertain. Trimming pared 0 bases from V and 0 bases from J, leaving 6 bases between. Per germline, CDR1 KGHSH and CDR2 LQKENI. This CDR3 comprises 14 residues. CDR3 coding DNA: TGTGCCAGCTCACCACCAGAATCCTCCTACGAGCAGTACTTC. Translation gives CASSPPESSYEQYF.

The chain recombines TRBV11-2 with TRBJ2-1; TRBD2 matches at 15 bases. Germline V gene data show CDR1 as SGHAT and CDR2 as FQNNGV. Trimming removed 5 bases from V and 7 bases from J; junction bases left unmatched: 18. CDR3 size: 20 residues. The CDR3 DNA follows: TGTGCCAGCAGCCGAAATCCGGGACTAGCGGGGGGCCCTTTTCCGAATGAGCAGTTCTTC. It yields the protein CASSRNPGLAGGPFPNEQFF.

In DNA form, the CDR3 reads TGTGCCAGCAGAAAAACAGGGGTCGGAGCTTTCTTT. It yields the protein CASRKTGVGAFF. The rearrangement links TRBV27 to TRBJ1-1; 7 bases line up with TRBD1. There are 12 residues in the CDR3. CDR1 and CDR2 from the germline V gene are MNHEY and SMNVEV (reference sequence). After removal of 6 bases from V and 10 bases from J, the junction contained 8 bases not matched to a gene.

About this clonotype itself: The junction departs from the called germline gene at one end, perhaps through a read error. The chain employs TRBV12-3 or TRBV12-4 and TRBJ2-1; D is possibly TRBD2 (6 bases). This CDR3 spans 18 amino acids. The CDR3 reads CARSLLRVSGPHGGGQFF. DNA for the CDR3: TGTGCCCGCAGTTTGTTGCGGGTCTCAGGCCCTCACGGGGGAGGGCAGTTCTTC.

The rearrangement uses TRBV7-9 and TRBJ2-5, with TRBD2 identical over 12 bases. The ends lost 1 base at V and 4 bases at J; junction bases unmatched: 7. The CDR3 loop spans 17 amino acids. CDR1 is SEHNR, CDR2 FQNEAQ, per germline (reference sequence). Here the CDR3 DNA reads TGTGCCAGCAGCTTAGGAAGACTAGCGGGAGTGCGAGAGACCCAGTACTTC. This translates into CASSLGRLAGVRETQYF.